Shown below are 30 T cell receptor beta chains from a single sample sequenced in a study of T cells expressing NK-cell markers. Reanalyzing the 5' RACE reads, TCRdb keeps one entry per CDR3 protein, without DNA. The sample totals some 450,000 distinct CDR3 sequences. The sequenced material came from blood T cells: a sorted CD56 or NKG2C T cell subset, CD4+ or CD8+ T cells, or bulk PBMC T cells (not recorded which). The receptors were gathered from a woman aged 18-70 years in good health.

V gene TRBV11-2 combines with J gene TRBJ2-3; TCRdb's D call, TRBD2, is unchecked because there is no DNA. This CDR3 contains 15 residues. Germline CDR1 and CDR2: SGHAT and FQNNGV. The CDR3 loop is CASSLVAGVGDTQYF.

The chain recombines TRBV28 with TRBJ2-1; TCRdb lists TRBD2, though no DNA is available to test this call. This CDR3 is 14 amino acids long. Germline CDR1 reads MDHEN; CDR2 reads SYDVKM. The CDR3 sequence: CASSLVRAHNEQFF.

The J gene is TRBJ2-7, the V gene TRBV9; lacking DNA, the TRBD1 call made by TCRdb goes unchecked. Germline values: CDR1 SGDLS, CDR2 YYNGEE. The CDR3 has 11 residues. This CDR3 reads CASGIGNEQYF.

The chain employs TRBV4-3 and TRBJ2-7; TCRdb selects TRBD1, and the lack of DNA leaves this call unchecked. The CDR3 loop spans 16 amino acids. Germline lookup yields CDR1 LGHNA and CDR2 YSLEER. The CDR3 loop reads CASSDAWGSLSYEQYF.

This sequence joins TRBV7-9 and TRBJ1-5. The length of the CDR3 is 16 residues. The germline V gene has CDR1 SEHNR and CDR2 FQNEAQ (reference sequence). The CDR3 loop reads CASSLVAGSILGPQHF.

The chain combines TRBV12-3 or TRBV12-4 with TRBJ1-2; TCRdb returns TRBD1, unconfirmable since there is no DNA. The CDR3 sequence is 15 residues long. CDR3 protein: CASSLGLQGYYGYTF.

The chain combines TRBV30 with TRBJ2-1; with no DNA, the TCRdb D assignment of TRBD2 cannot be verified. The length of the CDR3 is 14 residues. The germline V gene encodes CDR1 GTSNPN and CDR2 SVGIG (reference sequence). This CDR3 reads CAWSGTGGDNEQFF. Looking up the rest from reference TRBV30 and TRBJ2-1 gives the full variable domain: SQTIHQWPATLVQPVGSPLSLECTVEGTSNPNLYWYRQAAGRGLQLLFYSVGIGQISSEVPQNLSASRPQDRQFILSSKKLLLSDSGFYLCAWSGTGGDNEQFFGPGTRLTVL.

The J gene is TRBJ2-1, the V gene TRBV6-1; absent DNA, TCRdb's TRBD1 call cannot be checked. Looked up from germline, CDR1 is MNHNS and CDR2 is SASEGT. The CDR3 spans 14 residues. CDR3 sequence: CASSPYRDYNEQFF.

The rearrangement uses TRBV29-1 and TRBJ2-5. Germline V lookup: CDR1 SQVTM, CDR2 ANQGSEA. This CDR3 region has 13 residues. The CDR3: CSVRRQNQETQYF.

The chain combines TRBV5-6 with TRBJ1-4; TCRdb indicates TRBD1, and absent DNA this call remains unverified. Germline CDR1 and CDR2: SGHDT and YYEEEE. The CDR3 spans 16 residues. The CDR3: CASSLAPDRGGEKLFF.

The V call is TRBV4-2, the J call TRBJ1-5; TCRdb's D gene call, TRBD1, goes unchecked for lack of DNA. Germline loops: CDR1 LGHNA, CDR2 YNFKEQ. The CDR3 is 16 residues long. The CDR3 loop reads CASSQDDRGINQPQHF.

V is TRBV6-1 and J is TRBJ2-1; TCRdb reports TRBD2, a call that lacks DNA to check it against. Germline CDR1 and CDR2: MNHNS and SASEGT. CDR3 size: 15 residues. CDR3 sequence reads: CASSDGERETDEQFF.

The CDR3 sequence is CSAPRQPGDKNIQYF. This chain connects TRBV20-1 to TRBJ2-4; TCRdb picks TRBD1, but there is no DNA to check that call. This CDR3 comprises 15 residues. The germline V gene encodes CDR1 DFQATT and CDR2 SNEGSKA (reference sequence).

The rearrangement joins TRBV5-6 to TRBJ1-5. The CDR3 is 16 residues long. Germline V gene data show CDR1 as SGHDT and CDR2 as YYEEEE. The CDR3 protein is CASSLGPAEPNQPQHF.

The chain employs TRBV20-1 and TRBJ2-1; TCRdb picks TRBD2, but there is no DNA to check that call. The CDR3 is 15 amino acids. Germline lookup yields CDR1 DFQATT and CDR2 SNEGSKA (reference sequence). The CDR3 sequence is CSAKARDYLYNEQFF.

This chain links TRBV7-3 with TRBJ2-3. This CDR3 spans 13 amino acids. The germline V gene encodes CDR1 SGHTA and CDR2 FQGTGA. The CDR3 is CASSFIGTDTQYF.

Here the CDR3 reads CASSNQETQYF. V usage is TRBV5-1 and J usage is TRBJ2-5. The CDR3 length is 11 residues. The germline V gene has CDR1 SGHRS and CDR2 YFSETQ.

This chain joins TRBV20-1 and TRBJ1-5. CDR3 size: 15 residues. Germline assignment: CDR1 DFQATT and CDR2 SNEGSKA (reference sequence). CDR3 in amino acids: CSATIGAGSNQPQHF.

The chain combines TRBV5-1 with TRBJ1-6. CDR3 size: 18 residues. Germline V gene lookup returns CDR1 SGHRS and CDR2 YFSETQ. The CDR3 sequence is CASSLGSVGSSYNSPLHF.

The chain joins TRBV19 to TRBJ1-5. Germline lookup yields CDR1 LNHDA and CDR2 SQIVND (reference sequence). This CDR3 comprises 13 residues. The CDR3 is CASSIRGFQPQHF.

The chain carries TRBV4-3 and TRBJ2-1. The CDR3 is 15 amino acids. Germline CDR1 reads LGHNA; CDR2 reads YSLEER. The CDR3 spells CASSQGSDSYNEQFF.

The chain carries TRBV29-1 and TRBJ2-7. Germline V gene lookup returns CDR1 SQVTM and CDR2 ANQGSEA. This CDR3 is 15 amino acids long. CDR3 amino acids: CSVFLSGLRRYEQYF.

The chain's CDR3 is CASRTGRLYEQYF. The chain couples TRBV25-1 to TRBJ2-7; TCRdb lists TRBD2, though no DNA is available to test this call. The CDR3 totals 13 residues. CDR1 MGHDK and CDR2 SYGVNS come from the germline V gene.

The chain recombines TRBV3-1 with TRBJ2-4; TCRdb names TRBD1, which stays unverified in the absence of DNA. This CDR3 contains 16 residues. Germline CDR1 and CDR2: LGHDT and YNNKEL (reference sequence). This CDR3 is CASSQGTGDAKNIQYF. The whole variable domain, remainder taken from reference TRBV3-1 and TRBJ2-4, is DTAVSQTPKYLVTQMGNDKSIKCEQNLGHDTMYWYKQDSKKFLKIMFSYNNKELIINETVPNRFSPKSPDKAHLNLHINSLELGDSAVYFCASSQGTGDAKNIQYFGAGTRLSVL.

This chain uses TRBV20-1 with TRBJ2-1. The CDR3 covers 17 residues. CDR1 is DFQATT and CDR2 is SNEGSKA in the germline V gene (reference sequence). The CDR3 loop is CSARDTRVIASYNEQFF.

The genes are TRBV7-8 and TRBJ2-7; TCRdb's assignment of TRBD2 cannot be checked, as there is no DNA. Looked up from germline, CDR1 is SGHVS and CDR2 is FQNEAQ. This CDR3 region has 16 residues. The CDR3 protein is CASSLAALADTYEQYF.

The chain has TRBV27 and TRBJ2-2; TCRdb returns TRBD2, unconfirmable since there is no DNA. This CDR3 spans 14 amino acids. Germline V gene data show CDR1 as MNHEY and CDR2 as SMNVEV (reference sequence). CDR3 amino acids: CASSFPSLAGGRFF.

The gene calls are TRBV7-9 and TRBJ1-1; TCRdb's D call, TRBD1, is unchecked because there is no DNA. The CDR3 consists of 13 residues. Germline assignment: CDR1 SEHNR and CDR2 FQNEAQ (reference sequence). CDR3 amino acids: CASSSTETTEAFF.

CDR3 residues: CASSPRSTGSIYGYTF. The V call is TRBV12-3 or TRBV12-4, the J call TRBJ1-2; the TRBD1 assignment by TCRdb is unverifiable without DNA. The CDR3 is 16 amino acids.

The chain joins TRBV2 to TRBJ1-6. The CDR3 extends over 16 amino acids. The germline CDR1 and CDR2 sequences are SNHLY and FYNNEI. CDR3: CASTGEGSSYNSPLHF.